Listed below are T cell receptor beta chains from one sample, sequenced in a study of CD8 T cells in ankylosing spondylitis. TCRdb redid the calling of the 5' RACE reads with MiXCR, one entry per CDR3 protein. Of around 230,000 distinct CDR3 sequences listed, around 7.8% are singletons. Material for sequencing was blood, either unsorted or a sorted T cell fraction (not recorded which). These receptors came from a male donor with ankylosing spondylitis or in good health (not recorded which). Both conserved end residues are part of each CDR3. The order of the fields is CDR3 length, D gene, clone size, J gene, V gene, CDR3 DNA, CDR3 protein. A D gene is named only where the DNA matches it firmly. A clone size is listed for some rows: how often the clone was seen (once, few, many), or a class if it is expanded.

16 - few TRBJ2-3 TRBV11-3 TGTGCCAGCAGGTTACCCAGCGGGCTTTGCACAGATACGCAGTATTTT CASRLPSGLCTDTQYF
20 TRBD2 few TRBJ2-1 TRBV5-1 TGCGCCAGCAGCTCTGGTCCCGGGACTAGCGGGAGGGTCTGGATGAATGAGCAGTTCTTC CASSSGPGTSGRVWMNEQFF
13 - many TRBJ1-4 TRBV20-1 TGCAGTGCCCAGCTCACTGGGAATGAAAAACTGTTTTTT CSAQLTGNEKLFF
13 - many TRBJ1-2 TRBV29-1 TGCAGCGTTGACACGATGGGTTTTTATGGCTACACCTTC CSVDTMGFYGYTF
14 - - TRBJ1-2 TRBV4-1 TGCGCCAGCAGCCAAGTGGGACGGCAGGATGGCTACACCTTC CASSQVGRQDGYTF
14 - many TRBJ2-2 TRBV5-5 TGTGCCAGCAGCAGGGAGGTCGCCACCGGGGAGCTGTTTTTT CASSREVATGELFF
15 - many TRBJ2-1 TRBV28 TGTGCCAGCAGCCCCGCGAAGAGCTCCTACAATGAGCAGTTCTTC CASSPAKSSYNEQFF
18 TRBD2 few TRBJ2-1 TRBV15 TGTGCCACCAGCAGAGATCGGGCTAGCGGGACCCCCTACAATGAGCAGTTCTTC CATSRDRASGTPYNEQFF
12 - many TRBJ2-3 TRBV7-2 TGTGCCAGCAGCTTCGCTCGAGATACGCAGTATTTT CASSFARDTQYF
18 TRBD2 few TRBJ2-1 TRBV5-6 TGTGCCAGCAGCTTACGTGTCCAGCGGGGGCTGCACTACAATGAGCAGTTCTTC CASSLRVQRGLHYNEQFF
17 TRBD2 many TRBJ2-3 TRBV7-9 TGTGCCAGCAGCTTAGCGGGACTAGCGGGAGTGGCGGATACGCAGTATTTT CASSLAGLAGVADTQYF
12 - many TRBJ1-6 TRBV20-1 TGCAGTGCTAGAGGACAGAATTCACCCCTCCACTTT CSARGQNSPLHF
15 - many TRBJ1-4 TRBV20-1 TGCAGTGCTCGAAGTACAGGGACAACTAATGAAAAACTGTTTTTT CSARSTGTTNEKLFF
13 - many TRBJ2-1 TRBV3-1 TGTGCCAGCAGCCAAGATCTGAGCGCGAAGCAGTTCTTC CASSQDLSAKQFF
13 - many TRBJ2-2 TRBV30 TGTGCCTGGCGCGGAGAAGGGGTCGGGGAGCTGTTTTTT CAWRGEGVGELFF
16 - many TRBJ2-3 TRBV10-3 TGTGCCATCAGTGAGTCGTCGGGACACAGCACAGATACGCAGTATTTT CAISESSGHSTDTQYF